The rows below give T cell receptor beta chains drawn from one sample of a study of T cell responses to AZD1222 COVID-19 vaccine. The protocol was immunoSEQ multiplex PCR, while the TCRdb copy is restricted to in-frame clones and leaves out a portion. The table has around 50,000 clones, approximately 91% seen once; the top ten hold about 5.2%. The sample was peripheral blood, taken 28 days after the second AZD1222 dose. All receptors derive from an adult who received the AZD1222 COVID-19 vaccine. Each CDR3 is given with its conserved first and last residue. D genes are given only for firm matches. The listing skips clone size in some rows; elsewhere it reads once, few, many or a size class.

j_call clone_size d_call v_call cdr3_aa cdr3_nt
TRBJ1-1 . . TRBV6-1 CASSELGAGRGNTEAFF TGTGCCAGCAGTGAACTTGGGGCCGGCAGGGGGAACACTGAAGCTTTCTTT
TRBJ1-3 . . TRBV2 CASLQGSGNTIYF TGTGCCAGCTTACAGGGTTCAGGAAACACCATATATTTT
TRBJ1-1 once . TRBV18 CASEQPNTEAFF TGTGCCAGCGAACAACCGAACACTGAAGCTTTCTTT
TRBJ1-2 once TRBD1 TRBV5-1 CASRRTGIIGGYTF TGCGCCAGCAGACGGACAGGGATCATAGGAGGCTACACCTTC
TRBJ2-5 . . TRBV19 CASSPGAAGEETQYF TGTGCCAGTAGTCCGGGGGCCGCGGGAGAAGAGACCCAGTACTTC
TRBJ1-2 . . TRBV5-1 CASSLGDGDYGYTF TGCGCCAGCAGCTTGGGGGATGGTGACTATGGCTACACCTTC
TRBJ1-3 few . TRBV11-2 CASSSVRDTGNTIYF TGTGCCAGCAGCTCGGTCCGGGACACTGGAAACACCATATATTTT
TRBJ1-2 . . TRBV6-5 CASAAGTTRHYGYTF TGTGCCAGCGCGGCAGGGACCACCCGGCACTATGGCTACACCTTC
TRBJ1-5 few . TRBV2 CASSEDTGNQPQHF TGTGCCAGCAGTGAGGACACCGGCAATCAGCCCCAGCATTTT
TRBJ1-6 . TRBD1 TRBV27 CASSADRVNSPLHF TGTGCCAGCAGTGCGGACAGGGTAAATTCACCCCTCCACTTT
TRBJ1-6 . . TRBV3-1/TRBV3-2 CASSQDSGRINSPLHF TGTGCCAGCAGCCAAGATTCAGGTAGAATAAATTCACCCCTCCACTTT
TRBJ2-5 . . TRBV5-1 CASSLVGGETQYF TGCGCCAGCAGCTTGGTGGGGGGAGAGACCCAGTACTTC
TRBJ2-2 . TRBD1 TRBV28 CASSLARGHTGELFF TGTGCCAGCAGTTTAGCCAGGGGGCACACCGGGGAGCTGTTTTTT
TRBJ2-1 . TRBD1 TRBV6-1 CASSGRQGSSYNEQFF TGTGCCAGCAGTGGGCGACAGGGCAGCTCCTACAATGAGCAGTTCTTC
TRBJ1-2 . TRBD1 TRBV14 CASSRPGQGAGGYTF TGTGCCAGCAGCCGCCCCGGACAGGGGGCTGGCGGCTACACCTTC
TRBJ2-3 . . TRBV12-3/TRBV12-4 CASRSTDTQYF TGTGCCAGCAGATCCACAGATACGCAGTATTTT
TRBJ1-6 . . TRBV5-1 CASSLEVMTSPLHF TGCGCCAGCAGCTTAGAAGTGATGACTTCACCCCTCCACTTT
TRBJ2-7 . . TRBV5-1 CASSLAEGLASQYF TGCGCCAGCAGCTTGGCCGAAGGGCTGGCCTCTCAGTACTTC
TRBJ2-1 . TRBD2 TRBV9 CASSPKTSGRNDEQFF TGTGCCAGCAGCCCGAAAACTAGCGGACGGAACGATGAGCAGTTCTTC
TRBJ1-2 . . TRBV7-2 CASSLDQGVSGGYTF TGTGCCAGCAGCTTAGATCAGGGAGTTTCAGGGGGCTACACCTTC
TRBJ1-4 . . TRBV7-9 CASSLQGNNEKLFF TGTGCCAGCAGCTTACAGGGGAATAATGAAAAACTGTTTTTT
TRBJ2-7 . TRBD2 TRBV28 CASNEREGRYEQYF TGTGCCAGCAACGAGCGGGAGGGCCGGTACGAGCAGTACTTC
TRBJ1-1 . . TRBV12-3/TRBV12-4 CASRRWETEAFF TGTGCCAGCAGAAGGTGGGAAACTGAAGCTTTCTTT
TRBJ2-7 . TRBD2 TRBV28 CASSLGLAGSPYEQYF TGTGCCAGCAGTTTAGGGTTAGCGGGATCCCCCTACGAGCAGTACTTC
TRBJ2-5 . TRBD2 TRBV18 CASSPLISSGSEQETQYF TGTGCCAGCTCACCACTGATTTCGAGCGGGAGTGAACAAGAGACCCAGTACTTC
TRBJ2-5 . TRBD1 TRBV7-2 CASSLNRGRLEQETQYF TGTGCCAGCAGCTTGAACAGGGGCCGTTTAGAACAAGAGACCCAGTACTTC
TRBJ2-3 . . TRBV6-2/TRBV6-3 CASSYSSGGRELGTQYF TGTGCCAGCAGTTACTCGTCCGGGGGCCGAGAATTAGGTACGCAGTATTTT